This T cell receptor beta chain was captured in a study of blood T cell repertoires in COVID-19 (dated by TCRdb to the early 2020s). Notes on the research overall: Samples covering the acute and convalescent phases of COVID-19 were provided by collaborators in the United States, Italy and Spain. The material from the prospective study consisted of cDNA or gDNA derived from T cells, B-cell-depleted T cells, or PBMCs. Deeply sampled blood TCRbeta repertoires from subjects exposed to, actively infected with, or recovered from COVID-19 were included in the dataset. Samples came from the ongoing ImmuneRACE study (first 160 participants) plus 1,254 subjects from 6 global collaborators. Where available, HLA class I and class II types were obtained from metadata supplied by the sample provider rather than from assay-based typing. The sample metadata nearly always contained a de-identified subject ID, COVID-19 status, age in years and sex. A freely available public database, intended as a resource for researchers studying the immune response to SARS-CoV-2, is where the repertoires were released. The paper as a whole reports these results and caveats: How much clinical and demographic metadata was included differed by source and by participant, and the metadata was provided uncurated.

This clone was detected a few times. Its antigen has not been determined. Base qualities are not recorded, but no much larger clone differs from it by a single base. The collaborating institutions used their own protocols to collect whole blood in K2EDTA tubes. Collaborator samples were shipped for TCRbeta analysis as frozen whole blood, isolated PBMCs, or DNA extracted from either sample type. The immunoSEQ Assay, a bias-controlled multiplex PCR, was used to amplify TCRbeta CDR3 regions from genomic DNA. On the authors' methods: The number of nucleated cells in each sample was estimated from the amplification of reference gene primers within the assay. To quantify the absolute abundance of each unique TCRbeta CDR3 rearrangement, sequence reads were collapsed and filtered. For each sample, productive Simpson clonality was calculated as the square root of Simpson's diversity index over productive rearrangements. TCRdb carries this immuneACCESS record with in-frame sequences only. Its versions omit some clonotypes, under half of them owing to an unresolved V gene in the studies checked, with the rest unexplained. From that table come the V and J calls and clone size; the DNA was used to work out D and trimming. This sample comprises 150,000 to 200,000 clones, approximately 85% of them detected only once. The ten largest make up approximately 9.4% of the sample.

The germline V gene gives CDR1 as SGHRS and CDR2 as YFSETQ. Measured from the cysteine to the phenylalanine, the CDR3 is 14 residues long. Only the CDR3 DNA stays, 42 bases, in frame from base 1. V is pared back by 0 bases and J by 4 bases, with 11 bases lying between the germline termini. The receptor was isolated from a woman aged 80 or older with acute or convalescent COVID-19. Recombination joined TRBV5-1 with TRBJ2-7, and TRBD1 may be the D gene, going by 5 matching bases. Sequencing was done on a sample of peripheral blood. The CDR3 corresponds to CASSLGSPGYEQYF. The nucleotide sequence is given as TGCGCCAGCAGCTTGGGGTCCCCAGGGTACGAGCAGTACTTC.